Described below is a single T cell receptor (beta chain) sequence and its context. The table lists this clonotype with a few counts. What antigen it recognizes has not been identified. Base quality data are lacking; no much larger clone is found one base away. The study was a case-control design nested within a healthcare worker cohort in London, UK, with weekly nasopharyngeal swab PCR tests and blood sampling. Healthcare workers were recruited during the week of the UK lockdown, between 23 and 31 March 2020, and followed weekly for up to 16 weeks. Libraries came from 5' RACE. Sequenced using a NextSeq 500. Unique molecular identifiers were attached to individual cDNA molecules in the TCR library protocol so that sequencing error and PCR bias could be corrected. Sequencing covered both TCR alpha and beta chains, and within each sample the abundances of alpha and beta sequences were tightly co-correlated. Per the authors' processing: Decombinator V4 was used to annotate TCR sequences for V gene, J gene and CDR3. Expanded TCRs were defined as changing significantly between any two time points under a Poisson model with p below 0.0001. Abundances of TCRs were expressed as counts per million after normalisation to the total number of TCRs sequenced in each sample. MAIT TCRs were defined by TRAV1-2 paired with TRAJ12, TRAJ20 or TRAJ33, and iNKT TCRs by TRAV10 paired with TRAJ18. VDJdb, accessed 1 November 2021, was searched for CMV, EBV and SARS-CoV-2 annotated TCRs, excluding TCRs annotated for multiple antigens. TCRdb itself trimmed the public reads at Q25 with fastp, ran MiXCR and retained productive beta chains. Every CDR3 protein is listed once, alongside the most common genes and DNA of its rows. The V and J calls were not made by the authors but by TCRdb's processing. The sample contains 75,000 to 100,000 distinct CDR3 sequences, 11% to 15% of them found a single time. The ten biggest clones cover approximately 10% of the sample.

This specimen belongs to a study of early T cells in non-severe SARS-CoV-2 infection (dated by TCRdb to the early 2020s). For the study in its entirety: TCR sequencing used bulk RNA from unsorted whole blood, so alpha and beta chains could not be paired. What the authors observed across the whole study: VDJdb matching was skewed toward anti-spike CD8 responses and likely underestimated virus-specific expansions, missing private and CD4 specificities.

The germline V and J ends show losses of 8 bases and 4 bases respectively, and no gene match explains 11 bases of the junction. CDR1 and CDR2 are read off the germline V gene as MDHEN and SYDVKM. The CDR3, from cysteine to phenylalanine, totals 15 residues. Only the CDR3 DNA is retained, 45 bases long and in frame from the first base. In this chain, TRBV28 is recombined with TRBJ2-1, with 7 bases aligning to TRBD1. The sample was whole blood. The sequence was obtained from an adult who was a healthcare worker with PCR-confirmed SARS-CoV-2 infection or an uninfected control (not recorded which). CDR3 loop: CASFRGGQNYNEQFF. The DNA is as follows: TGTGCCAGCTTCCGTGGGGGACAGAATTACAATGAGCAGTTCTTC.